This is a list of T cell receptor beta chains from one sample in a study of graft-versus-host responses after intestinal transplantation. Some clones are missing from TCRdb's copy, which holds only in-frame ones; the method was immunoSEQ multiplex PCR. This sample yields around 78,000 clones, of which roughly 91% are seen a single time; 8% belongs to the top ten. These receptors lack a known antigen. The input for sequencing was unstimulated CD8+ T cells sorted from spleen or lymph node cells, taken before transplant. The receptors originated from a human donor who was the organ donor for an intestinal transplant. The CDR3 runs from the conserved cysteine through the conserved F or W. The order of the fields is clone size, V gene, D gene, J gene, CDR3 protein, CDR3 DNA. D genes are given only for firm matches. Size values are once, few and many counts, or a class for expanded clones, and some rows have none.

>-|TRBV6-5|TRBD1|TRBJ1-2
CASSLLQGAGGYTF
TGTGCCAGCAGTCTACTTCAGGGGGCGGGTGGCTACACCTTC
>-|TRBV7-2|TRBD2|TRBJ2-1
CASSTSRGAYPHNEQFF
TGTGCCAGCAGCACGTCGCGGGGGGCCTATCCCCACAATGAGCAGTTCTTC
>-|TRBV19|-|TRBJ2-2
CASGPGELFF
TGTGCCAGTGGTCCCGGGGAGCTGTTTTTT
>-|TRBV11-2|TRBD1|TRBJ1-2
CAIQTPTRGNYGYTF
TGTGCCATCCAAACCCCAACCAGGGGGAACTATGGCTACACCTTC
>-|TRBV30|-|TRBJ2-7
CALETIGELVEQYF
TGTGCCTTAGAGACAATTGGGGAATTAGTTGAGCAGTACTTC
>-|TRBV9|-|TRBJ1-1
CASSLSRGGNTEAFF
TGTGCCAGCAGCCTCTCCCGAGGCGGTAACACTGAAGCTTTCTTT
>few|TRBV4-1|TRBD2|TRBJ2-7
CASSQDPTSGGFPSYF
TGCGCCAGCAGCCAAGATCCCACTAGCGGGGGATTCCCGTCATACTTC
>once|TRBV4-2|-|TRBJ1-5
CASSQGSGQPQHF
TGTGCCAGCAGCCAAGGGTCCGGGCAGCCCCAGCATTTT
>-|TRBV6-1|-|TRBJ2-7
CASSENDGGSSYEQYF
TGTGCCAGCAGTGAAAATGATGGGGGGAGCTCCTACGAGCAGTACTTC
>-|TRBV19|-|TRBJ1-4
CASSTGGQGTNEKLFF
TGTGCCAGTAGTACCGGCGGGCAGGGCACTAATGAAAAACTGTTTTTT
>-|TRBV6-5|TRBD1|TRBJ1-1
CASSRDRGLGTEAFF
TGTGCCAGCAGCCGGGACAGGGGGCTTGGCACTGAAGCTTTCTTT
>-|TRBV7-9|TRBD2|TRBJ2-1
CASSFSSRTSGEVEQFF
TGTGCCAGCAGCTTTAGTTCGAGGACTAGCGGGGAGGTTGAGCAGTTCTTC
>-|TRBV10-3|TRBD1|TRBJ2-7
CAIRPSGQGGHEQYF
TGTGCCATCAGACCCTCGGGACAGGGGGGCCACGAGCAGTACTTC
>-|TRBV19|-|TRBJ1-1
CASARGYTEAFF
TGTGCCAGTGCCCGGGGATACACTGAAGCTTTCTTT
>-|TRBV5-6|TRBD2|TRBJ2-3
CASSSGGRVADTQYF
TGTGCCAGCAGCTCGGGTGGGAGGGTAGCAGATACGCAGTATTTT